These 30 T cell receptor beta chains were sequenced from one sample in a study of CD8 T cells in acute hepatitis C reinfection. As to time point: naive CD8 control sorted from an acute-time-point sample. Generated by immunoSEQ multiplex PCR, the TCRdb table keeps only in-frame clones and is missing some. The data hold 35,000 to 40,000 clones, with approximately 87% observed a single time. Sequenced input: naive CD8+ T cells from PBMCs. The receptors were gathered from a man aged 25-45 years with chronic hepatitis C.

V is TRBV5-1 and J is TRBJ1-1; D unclear. Per germline, CDR1 SGHRS and CDR2 YFSETQ. The CDR3 has 12 residues. V was cut by 7 bases and J by 4 bases, with 11 bases left in between. CDR3 in DNA: TGCGCCAGCCGGGAGGAACCCACTGAAGCTTTCTTT. Translating gives CASREEPTEAFF.

V is TRBV5-6 and J is TRBJ2-1; 9 bases map to TRBD2. With V trimmed by 3 bases and J by 6 bases, 4 bases remained unmatched. Per germline, CDR1 SGHDT and CDR2 YYEEEE. The CDR3 has 14 residues. CDR3 sequence reads: CASSWRLAVNEQFF. DNA for the CDR3: TGTGCCAGCAGCTGGAGACTAGCGGTCAATGAGCAGTTCTTC. The full variable domain, rest sourced from reference TRBV5-6 and TRBJ2-1, is DAGVTQSPTHLIKTRGQQVTLRCSPKSGHDTVSWYQQALGQGPQFIFQYYEEEERQRGNFPDRFSGHQFPNYSSELNVNALLLGDSALYLCASSWRLAVNEQFFGPGTRLTVL.

The rearrangement links TRBV14 to TRBJ2-3, with 8 bases aligning to TRBD2. The V gene's germline CDR1 is SGHDN and CDR2 FVKESK. The CDR3 consists of 14 residues. V lost 4 bases to trimming and J lost 6 bases; unmatched junction nucleotides: 6. The CDR3, as DNA: TGTGCCAGCAGCCCGCTAGCGGGTAGGGATACGCAGTATTTT. Residues: CASSPLAGRDTQYF.

This clone has a single count. This rearrangement joins TRBV4-1 to TRBJ1-2; no firm D call. Germline CDR1 and CDR2: MGHRA and YSYEKL. Trimming removed 0 bases from V and 5 bases from J, with 10 bases in between. This CDR3 is built from 14 residues. The CDR3 here is CASSQEEQQYGYTF. As DNA, the CDR3 is TGCGCCAGCAGCCAAGAAGAACAGCAGTATGGCTACACCTTC.

The J gene is TRBJ1-1, the V gene TRBV4-1, with a tentative D call TRBD1 (6 bases). V lost 5 bases and J 3 bases, leaving 13 bases between the germline ends. The CDR3 has 14 residues. Germline CDR1 MGHRA, CDR2 YSYEKL. The CDR3 reads CASSYRQADTEAFF. CDR3 bases: TGCGCCAGCAGCTACAGACAGGCCGACACTGAAGCTTTCTTT.

The chain uses TRBV9 and TRBJ2-7; 16 nucleotides align to TRBD2. This CDR3 spans 17 amino acids. CDR1 and CDR2 from the germline V gene are SGDLS and YYNGEE. V dropped 3 bases and J dropped 3; count of bases not matched to a gene: 6. The CDR3 protein is CASSAGTSGRAVYEQYF. The CDR3 nucleotides are TGTGCCAGCAGCGCGGGGACTAGCGGGAGGGCCGTCTACGAGCAGTACTTC.

J is TRBJ2-7 and V is TRBV4-1; D is unresolved. CDR3 size: 15 residues. The germline V and J ends were trimmed by 1 base and 2 bases, with 12 bases remaining between them. Germline CDR1 reads MGHRA; CDR2 reads YSYEKL. For the CDR3, the DNA is TGCGCCAGCAGCCAAGCTCCTTCCACCGCCTACGAGCAGTACTTC. Translating it yields CASSQAPSTAYEQYF.

The V and J genes are TRBV9 and TRBJ2-3; D possibly corresponds to TRBD2 (5 bases). The CDR3 is made up of 15 amino acids. V lost 4 bases, J lost 3 bases, and 15 bases lay in between. In germline, CDR1 is SGDLS, CDR2 YYNGEE. The CDR3 loop is CASSPKTGSTDTQYF. The CDR3 DNA follows: TGTGCCAGCAGCCCAAAGACGGGGTCGACAGATACGCAGTATTTT.

The rearrangement links TRBV6-5 to TRBJ1-2; no definite D call. V lost 0 bases, J lost 4 bases, and 15 bases lay in between. CDR3 length: 16 residues. Germline-derived CDR1 and CDR2 are MNHEY and SVGAGI. The CDR3 DNA sequence: TGTGCCAGCAGTTACTCGAGCGGCGCTGTTTTCTATGGCTACACCTTC. It encodes CASSYSSGAVFYGYTF.

The rearrangement uses TRBV6-1 and TRBJ2-7, with 10 bases lining up with TRBD1. Trimming cost V 4 bases and J 1 base; bases outside gene matches: 4. In germline, CDR1 is MNHNS, CDR2 SASEGT. This CDR3 is 15 amino acids long. CDR3 bases: TGTGCCAGCAGTGGGGGACAGGGGCTTTCCTACGAGCAGTACTTC. It specifies CASSGGQGLSYEQYF.

The chain recombines TRBV13 with TRBJ2-1, with D perhaps TRBD2 (5 bases). This CDR3 has 16 amino acids. V lost 4 bases to trimming and J lost 4 bases, with 17 bases between them. Germline V gene data show CDR1 as PRHDT and CDR2 as FYEKMQ (reference sequence). CDR3 in amino acids: CASSSATGKRYNEQFF. CDR3 nucleotide sequence: TGTGCCAGCAGCTCAGCTACGGGAAAGAGGTACAATGAGCAGTTCTTC.

V gene TRBV29-1 combines with J gene TRBJ2-7, with 11 bases aligning to TRBD1. Germline CDR1 reads SQVTM; CDR2 reads ANQGSEA. The CDR3 runs 15 residues. After removal of 6 bases from V and 5 bases from J, the junction contained 12 bases not matched to a gene. CDR3 in amino acids: CSVPGPRTGGHEQYF. Here the CDR3 DNA reads TGCAGCGTCCCGGGCCCTAGGACAGGGGGCCACGAGCAGTACTTC.

V usage is TRBV11-1 and J usage is TRBJ2-1; possibly TRBD1 or TRBD2 for D (7 bases each). The CDR3 loop spans 12 amino acids. V lost 7 bases and J 7 bases, leaving 11 bases between the germline ends. CDR1 is SGHAT and CDR2 is FQDESV in the germline V gene (reference sequence). The chain's CDR3 is CASTQGGNEQFF. In DNA, the CDR3 is TGTGCCAGCACCCAGGGGGGGAATGAGCAGTTCTTC. Drawing the rest from reference TRBV11-1 and TRBJ2-1, the complete variable domain is EAEVAQSPRYKITEKSQAVAFWCDPISGHATLYWYRQILGQGPELLVQFQDESVVDDSQLPKDRFSAERLKGVDSTLKIQPAELGDSAMYLCASTQGGNEQFFGPGTRLTVL.

The V and J genes are TRBV19 and TRBJ2-1; a possible D gene is TRBD2 (5 bases). CDR3 length equals 12 residues. The ends were cut back, 5 bases at V and 14 bases at J, with 16 bases in the middle. Germline CDR1 is LNHDA and CDR2 is SQIVND (reference sequence). As DNA, the CDR3 is TGTGCCAGTAGTTCCCCCGCCGGGGAAGAGTTCTTC. Translated: CASSSPAGEEFF.

This clone was seen only once. This CDR3 reads CASSYSGRADTEAFF. The CDR3 DNA is TGTGCCAGCAGTTACTCGGGCAGGGCGGACACTGAAGCTTTCTTT. The V and J genes are TRBV6-5 and TRBJ1-1, with D tentatively TRBD1 (5 bases). This CDR3 region has 15 residues. Germline CDR1 reads MNHEY; CDR2 reads SVGAGI. Trimming cost V 0 bases and J 3 bases, with 11 bases left between them.

The chain combines TRBV27 with TRBJ1-1; the D gene is possibly TRBD1 (5 bases). The V gene lost 9 bases and the J gene lost 11 bases, with 19 bases spanning the gap. The length of the CDR3 is 12 residues. Germline-derived CDR1 and CDR2 are MNHEY and SMNVEV (reference sequence). The CDR3 region has the DNA TGTGCCAGTGGGGTTAATGGGGGGGAGGCTTTCTTT. Translating it yields CASGVNGGEAFF.

The V call is TRBV2, the J call TRBJ2-1; no reliable D call. The V end lost 8 bases, the J end lost 3 bases, and 17 bases lay between the germline ends. Germline values: CDR1 SNHLY, CDR2 FYNNEI. The CDR3 is 15 residues long. CDR3 sequence reads: CASGPDLDLYNEQFF. The CDR3 bases are TGTGCCAGCGGCCCGGACCTAGATCTCTACAATGAGCAGTTCTTC.

The chain combines TRBV6-4 with TRBJ1-1, with 9 nucleotides matching TRBD1. The CDR3 is 14 amino acids. Unmatched junction bases numbered 8, after V lost 6 bases and J lost 6 bases. The germline V gene has CDR1 MRHNA and CDR2 SNTAGT. The CDR3, as DNA: TGTGCCAGCAGAGTCGACAGGGGGTGGGCTGAAGCTTTCTTT. Translating gives CASRVDRGWAEAFF.

V gene TRBV9 combines with J gene TRBJ1-1; D not certain. V was pared by 3 bases and J by 3 bases, with 12 bases between. The CDR3 sequence is 14 residues long. From germline, CDR1 is SGDLS and CDR2 YYNGEE. CDR3 protein: CASSAEDGYTEAFF. The DNA for the CDR3 is TGTGCCAGCAGCGCAGAGGACGGTTACACTGAAGCTTTCTTT.

The J gene is TRBJ2-3, the V gene TRBV6-1, with a possible D match to TRBD2 (6 bases). The CDR3 contains 17 residues. Per germline, CDR1 MNHNS and CDR2 SASEGT. The V end was cut by 2 bases, the J end by 4 bases, with 19 bases between. CDR3 coding DNA: TGTGCCAGCAGTGAATTAAATCCCGGGAGCATCGCAGATACGCAGTATTTT. Amino acid sequence: CASSELNPGSIADTQYF.

The rearrangement links TRBV7-8 to TRBJ2-3; tentative D call: TRBD1 (8 bases). V lost 3 bases and J lost 5, with 18 bases in between. Germline CDR1 SGHVS, CDR2 FQNEAQ. CDR3 size: 16 residues. The CDR3 loop reads CASSFHRGGRQDTQYF. CDR3 coding DNA: TGTGCCAGCAGCTTCCACAGGGGGGGTAGACAAGATACGCAGTATTTT.

This chain links TRBV25-1 with TRBJ2-7; D remains unclear. Trimming took 8 bases from V and 0 from J, leaving 11 bases between them. Looked up from germline, CDR1 is MGHDK and CDR2 is SYGVNS. The CDR3 consists of 13 residues. The CDR3 loop reads CASVRPDSYEQYF. The CDR3 DNA reads TGTGCCAGCGTGAGGCCAGACTCCTACGAGCAGTACTTC.

The gene calls are TRBV7-3 and TRBJ2-5; 8 bases are shared with TRBD1. The germline V gene encodes CDR1 SGHTA and CDR2 FQGTGA. V lost 5 bases, J lost 3 bases, and 8 bases stayed unmatched. The CDR3 covers 15 residues. The CDR3 reads CASSLYSGGKETQYF. CDR3 bases: TGTGCCAGCAGCCTCTACTCAGGGGGCAAAGAGACCCAGTACTTC.

This clone was found once. The chain combines TRBV27 with TRBJ2-3; 9 nucleotides align to TRBD2. After removal of 6 bases from V and 1 base from J, the junction contained 8 bases not matched to a gene. CDR1 and CDR2 (germline): MNHEY, SMNVEV (reference sequence). The CDR3 is 16 residues long. The CDR3 here is CASSRRIAGGTDTQYF. DNA for the CDR3: TGTGCCAGCAGCCGCCGGATAGCGGGGGGCACAGATACGCAGTATTTT.

The CDR3 sequence: CASSFQGIGQPQHF. CDR3 DNA sequence: TGTGCCAGCAGTTTTCAGGGGATTGGACAGCCCCAGCATTTT. The chain carries TRBV27 and TRBJ1-5, with D possibly matching TRBD1 (6 bases). This CDR3 is built from 14 residues. The ends were cut back, 3 bases at V and 7 bases at J, with 13 bases in the middle. The germline gives CDR1 MNHEY, CDR2 SMNVEV (reference sequence).

This clone appeared once. In the same sample, other DNA sequences code for this CDR3. J is TRBJ2-5 and V is TRBV9; possible D gene TRBD1, 5 bases. Trimming left V 0 bases short and J 1 base short, with 10 bases between. The CDR3 covers 15 residues. In germline, CDR1 is SGDLS, CDR2 YYNGEE. CDR3 sequence: CASSVAGGAQETQYF. Written as DNA, the CDR3 is TGTGCCAGCAGCGTAGCGGGTGGGGCCCAAGAGACCCAGTACTTC.

A single count supports this clone. This chain joins TRBV9 and TRBJ1-1, with 7 nucleotides matching TRBD1. Unmatched junction bases numbered 7, after V lost 0 bases and J lost 2 bases. This CDR3 has 16 amino acids. The germline gives CDR1 SGDLS, CDR2 YYNGEE. The CDR3 nucleotides are TGTGCCAGCAGCGTAGGCTCCGGGACAGCTAACACTGAAGCTTTCTTT. This sequence encodes CASSVGSGTANTEAFF.

The chain uses TRBV11-2 and TRBJ2-2; D uncertain. The V gene's germline CDR1 is SGHAT and CDR2 FQNNGV. The CDR3 consists of 12 residues. Trimming pared 0 bases from V and 5 bases from J, leaving 1 base between. This chain's CDR3 is CASSLDTGELFF. The CDR3 DNA sequence: TGTGCCAGCAGCTTAGATACCGGGGAGCTGTTTTTT.

The gene calls are TRBV29-1 and TRBJ2-7; D gene unclear. Trimming cost V 5 bases and J 6 bases, with 8 bases left between them. CDR1 SQVTM and CDR2 ANQGSEA come from the germline V gene. The CDR3 is 10 amino acids. The CDR3 is CSVLGAEQYF. The CDR3, as DNA: TGCAGCGTTCTGGGTGCCGAGCAGTACTTC.

The V and J genes are TRBV5-4 and TRBJ1-1; the D gene is possibly TRBD1 (5 bases). Between the trimmed V and J ends, which lost 7 bases and 4 bases, there was a span of 14 bases. Germline V lookup: CDR1 SGHNT, CDR2 YYREEE (reference sequence). The CDR3 spans 13 residues. CDR3 coding DNA: TGTGCCAGCTCTAACGGGGGTGGCACTGAAGCTTTCTTT. Its translation: CASSNGGGTEAFF.